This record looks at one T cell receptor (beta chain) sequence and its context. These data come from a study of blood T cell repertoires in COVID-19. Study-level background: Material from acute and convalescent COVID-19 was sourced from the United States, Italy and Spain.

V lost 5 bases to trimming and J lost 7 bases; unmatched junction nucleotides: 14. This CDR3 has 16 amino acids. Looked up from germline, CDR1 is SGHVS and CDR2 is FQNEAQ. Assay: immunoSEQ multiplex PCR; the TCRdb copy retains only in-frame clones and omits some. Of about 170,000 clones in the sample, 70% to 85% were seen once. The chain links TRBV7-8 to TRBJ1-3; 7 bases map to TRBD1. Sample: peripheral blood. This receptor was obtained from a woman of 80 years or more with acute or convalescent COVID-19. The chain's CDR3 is CASSPEDRVAGNTIYF. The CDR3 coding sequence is TGTGCCAGCAGCCCGGAAGACAGGGTGGCCGGCAACACCATATATTTT. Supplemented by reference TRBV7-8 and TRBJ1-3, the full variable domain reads GAGVSQSPRYKVAKRGQDVALRCDPISGHVSLFWYQQALGQGPEFLTYFQNEAQLDKSGLPSDRFFAERPEGSVSTLKIQRTQQEDSAVYLCASSPEDRVAGNTIYFGEGSWLTVV.